The 6 T cell receptor beta chains presented below share a single source sample, sequenced in a study of CD8 T cells in ankylosing spondylitis (dated by TCRdb to 2016 to 2017). Libraries were prepared through 5' RACE. Sequencing was carried out with an Illumina HiSeq 2500. The public reads were reanalyzed by TCRdb: fastp trimming at Q25, MiXCR alignment, in-frame beta chains only. Records with the same CDR3 protein are collapsed into one entry carrying the most frequent genes and DNA. The sample table lists some 240,000 distinct CDR3 sequences, 15% to 20% of them with a count of one. The ten largest clonotypes hold around 33% of the sample. The sequencing sample was made of blood, either unsorted or a sorted T cell fraction (not recorded which). The receptors were sampled from a male donor with ankylosing spondylitis or in good health (not recorded which).

The rearrangement links TRBV2 to TRBJ2-7, with TRBD2 identical over 12 bases. The V gene end was trimmed by 4 bases and the J gene end by 3 bases; junction bases not matched to a gene: 4. There are 15 residues in the CDR3. Looked up from germline, CDR1 is SNHLY and CDR2 is FYNNEI. CDR3 protein: CASSAGTSGHYEQYF. Here the CDR3 DNA reads TGTGCCAGCAGTGCGGGGACTAGCGGGCACTACGAGCAGTACTTC.

This clonotype was recorded a few times. The V and J genes are TRBV7-8 and TRBJ2-3; 8 positions match TRBD2. V trimming: 8 bases; J trimming: 6 bases; junction bases outside the gene matches: 13. The CDR3 sequence is 15 residues long. The V gene's germline CDR1 is SGHVS and CDR2 FQNEAQ. The CDR3 loop reads CASYTPGGPRDTQYF. CDR3 coding DNA: TGTGCCAGCTATACCCCGGGAGGGCCGAGGGATACGCAGTATTTT.

The sample holds a few counts of this clonotype. V is TRBV20-1 and J is TRBJ2-1; D perhaps matches TRBD2 (6 bases). V was clipped by 0 bases and J by 0 bases, with 12 bases between them. The CDR3 spans 16 residues. Per the germline V gene, CDR1 is DFQATT and CDR2 is SNEGSKA (reference sequence). The CDR3 DNA is TGCAGTGCTAGAGAAGATGTGCGGGACTCCTACAATGAGCAGTTCTTC. As protein: CSAREDVRDSYNEQFF.

The CDR3 is CASSQSAGPQVYEQFF. CDR3 DNA sequence: TGCGCCAGCAGTCAATCGGCCGGGCCGCAGGTCTATGAGCAGTTCTTC. This chain links TRBV23-1 with TRBJ2-1; no clear D gene. TRBV23-1 is identified as an open reading frame with a role that is uncertain. This CDR3 contains 16 residues. Trimming stripped 0 bases from V and 8 bases from J, with 17 bases between.

This clonotype showed up just a few times. The V call is TRBV29-1, the J call TRBJ2-5, with D possibly matching TRBD1 (6 bases). V was clipped by 0 bases and J by 13 bases, with 15 bases between them. This CDR3 has 12 residues. The germline CDR1 and CDR2 sequences are SQVTM and ANQGSEA. CDR3 sequence (DNA): TGCAGCGTTGAAGATCGATTTTTAGGGGGGTACTTC. Residues: CSVEDRFLGGYF.

The CDR3 nucleotides read TGTGCCAGCAGCCCCCCCCCACCAAGCTACGAGCAGTACTTC. This encodes CASSPPPPSYEQYF. The V call is TRBV11-2, the J call TRBJ2-7; D is ambiguous. This CDR3 has 14 amino acids. Germline CDR1 is SGHAT and CDR2 is FQNNGV. Trimming stripped 5 bases from V and 3 bases from J, with 14 bases between.